A selection of T cell receptor beta chains follows, all from one sample in a study of cytomegalovirus exposure and HLA in healthy donors. Measured with immunoSEQ multiplex PCR; TCRdb has only the in-frame clones, and not every one. The data hold 200,000 to 250,000 clones, with 65% to 75% observed a single time. The sequenced sample consisted of PBMCs. The receptors originated from a woman aged 25 to 39 in good health and CMV-seronegative. The CDR3 runs from the conserved cysteine through the conserved F or W. The D gene is left open where the match is weak. Clone size, where shown, is once, few, many, or a class for clones that have expanded.

CDR3: CASSLEGGLQHF; DNA: TGTGCCAGCAGCTTAGAGGGAGGTCTCCAGCATTTT; D: NA; V: TRBV13; size: NA; J: TRBJ1-5
CDR3: CASRDRGNEKLFF; DNA: TGTGCCAGCAGAGACAGGGGTAATGAAAAACTGTTTTTT; D: TRBD1; V: TRBV6-5; size: NA; J: TRBJ1-4
CDR3: CASSENIQDHEQYF; DNA: TGCGCCAGCAGTGAAAACATACAGGACCACGAGCAGTACTTC; D: NA; V: TRBV10-1; size: NA; J: TRBJ2-7
CDR3: CASSPGGGTTGELFF; DNA: TGCGCCAGCAGCCCGGGCGGGGGAACCACCGGGGAGCTGTTTTTT; D: TRBD2; V: TRBV4-1; size: few; J: TRBJ2-2
CDR3: CASSPATGGQGIEKLFF; DNA: TGTGCCAGCTCACCAGCCACTGGGGGACAGGGGATTGAAAAACTGTTTTTT; D: TRBD1; V: TRBV18; size: NA; J: TRBJ1-4
CDR3: CASSSPGAEAPLGNTIYF; DNA: TGTGCCAGCAGCTCTCCTGGCGCCGAAGCGCCCCTTGGAAACACCATATATTTT; D: NA; V: TRBV7-9; size: NA; J: TRBJ1-3
CDR3: CAGQGWGGQPQHF; DNA: TGTGCCGGCCAGGGCTGGGGGGGTCAGCCCCAGCATTTT; D: NA; V: TRBV6-5; size: NA; J: TRBJ1-5
CDR3: CASSFSSDGGDTQYF; DNA: TGTGCCAGCAGTTTCTCTAGCGACGGTGGGGATACGCAGTATTTT; D: NA; V: TRBV27; size: NA; J: TRBJ2-3
CDR3: CAITSSGYGYTF; DNA: TGTGCCATCACCTCCTCAGGATATGGCTACACCTTC; D: NA; V: TRBV10-3; size: NA; J: TRBJ1-2
CDR3: CASSLGASTGELFF; DNA: TGTGCCAGCAGTCTGGGGGCGAGCACCGGGGAGCTGTTTTTT; D: NA; V: TRBV6-1; size: few; J: TRBJ2-2
CDR3: CATSPEWSSGRSETQYF; DNA: TGTGCCACCAGCCCGGAGTGGTCTAGCGGGAGATCGGAGACCCAGTACTTC; D: TRBD2; V: TRBV15; size: NA; J: TRBJ2-5
CDR3: CASSLTRDRNEQFF; DNA: TGTGCCAGCAGCTTAACGCGGGATCGGAATGAGCAGTTCTTC; D: NA; V: TRBV7-9; size: few; J: TRBJ2-1
CDR3: CASIRAGRDYGYTF; DNA: TGTGCCAGCATCAGAGCGGGGCGCGACTATGGCTACACCTTC; D: NA; V: TRBV2; size: NA; J: TRBJ1-2
CDR3: CASINTGELFF; DNA: TGTGCCAGTATAAACACCGGGGAGCTGTTTTTT; D: NA; V: TRBV2; size: NA; J: TRBJ2-2
CDR3: CASALAGGYNEQFF; DNA: TGTGCCAGCGCTCTAGCGGGGGGGTACAATGAGCAGTTCTTC; D: TRBD2; V: TRBV19; size: NA; J: TRBJ2-1
CDR3: CATSPRGVEQYF; DNA: TGTGCCACCAGCCCTCGGGGGGTTGAGCAGTACTTC; D: TRBD2; V: TRBV15; size: NA; J: TRBJ2-7
CDR3: CASSLARGPYNEQFF; DNA: TGTGCCAGCAGTTTAGCCCGAGGGCCCTACAATGAGCAGTTCTTC; D: NA; V: TRBV28; size: few; J: TRBJ2-1
CDR3: CASGLVRGGDTDTQYF; DNA: TGTGCTAGTGGTTTGGTAAGGGGGGGGGACACAGATACGCAGTATTTT; D: NA; V: TRBV12-5; size: NA; J: TRBJ2-3
CDR3: CASSEISRDTQYF; DNA: TGTGCCAGCAGTGAAATTTCCAGAGATACGCAGTATTTT; D: NA; V: TRBV6-1; size: NA; J: TRBJ2-3
CDR3: CASSSGQNYGYTF; DNA: TGTGCCAGCAGTTCCGGACAGAACTATGGCTACACCTTC; D: NA; V: TRBV2; size: few; J: TRBJ1-2
CDR3: CASSQRENTEAFF; DNA: TGCGCCAGCAGTCAGAGGGAAAACACTGAAGCTTTCTTT; D: NA; V: TRBV5-1; size: few; J: TRBJ1-1
CDR3: CASSDPGGQGGGYTF; DNA: TGCGCCAGCAGCGACCCGGGCGGGCAGGGAGGTGGCTACACCTTC; D: NA; V: TRBV5-1; size: once; J: TRBJ1-2